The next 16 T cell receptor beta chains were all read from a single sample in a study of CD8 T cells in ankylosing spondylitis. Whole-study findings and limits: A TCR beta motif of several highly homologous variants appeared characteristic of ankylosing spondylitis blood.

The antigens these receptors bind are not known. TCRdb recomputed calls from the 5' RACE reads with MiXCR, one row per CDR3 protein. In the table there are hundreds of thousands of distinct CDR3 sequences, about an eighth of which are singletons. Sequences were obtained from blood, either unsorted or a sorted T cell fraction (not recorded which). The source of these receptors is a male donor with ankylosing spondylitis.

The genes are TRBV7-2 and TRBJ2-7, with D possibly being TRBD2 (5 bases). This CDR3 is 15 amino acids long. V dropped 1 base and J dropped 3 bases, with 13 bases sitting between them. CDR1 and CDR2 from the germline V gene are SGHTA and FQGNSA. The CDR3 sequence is CASSLGGSESYEQYF. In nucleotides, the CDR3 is TGTGCCAGCAGCTTAGGCGGGTCGGAGAGCTACGAGCAGTACTTC.

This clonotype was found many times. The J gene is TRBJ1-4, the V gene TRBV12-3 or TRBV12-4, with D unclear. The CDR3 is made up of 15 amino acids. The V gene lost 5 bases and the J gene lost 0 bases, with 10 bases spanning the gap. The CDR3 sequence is CASSAQAATNEKLFF. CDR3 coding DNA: TGTGCCAGCAGTGCCCAGGCAGCAACTAATGAAAAACTGTTTTTT.

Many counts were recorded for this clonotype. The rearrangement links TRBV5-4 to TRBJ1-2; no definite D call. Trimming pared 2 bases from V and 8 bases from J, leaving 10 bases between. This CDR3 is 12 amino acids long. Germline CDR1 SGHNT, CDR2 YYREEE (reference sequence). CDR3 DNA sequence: TGTGCCAGCAGCTTTCGGGTGTCAGGCTACACCTTC. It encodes CASSFRVSGYTF.

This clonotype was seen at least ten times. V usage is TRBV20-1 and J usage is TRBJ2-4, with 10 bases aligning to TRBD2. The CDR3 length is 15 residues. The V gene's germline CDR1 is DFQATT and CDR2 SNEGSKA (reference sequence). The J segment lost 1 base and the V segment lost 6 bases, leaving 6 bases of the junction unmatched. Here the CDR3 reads CSAASGSWAKNIQYF. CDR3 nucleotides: TGCAGTGCCGCTAGCGGGAGTTGGGCCAAAAACATTCAGTACTTC.

The CDR3 sequence is CASVPYRESNTGELFF. The CDR3 DNA sequence: TGTGCCAGCGTCCCGTATAGGGAATCGAACACCGGGGAGCTGTTTTTT. The chain uses TRBV18 and TRBJ2-2, with D hard to call. This CDR3 spans 16 amino acids. CDR1 and CDR2 from the germline V gene are KGHSH and LQKENI. V was trimmed by 8 bases and J by 0 bases, leaving 16 bases between them.

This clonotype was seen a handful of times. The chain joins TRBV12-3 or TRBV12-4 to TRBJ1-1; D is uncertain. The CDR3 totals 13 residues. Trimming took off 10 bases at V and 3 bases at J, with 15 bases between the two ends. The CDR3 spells CATETFGDTEAFF. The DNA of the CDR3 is TGTGCCACTGAGACATTCGGGGACACTGAAGCTTTCTTT.

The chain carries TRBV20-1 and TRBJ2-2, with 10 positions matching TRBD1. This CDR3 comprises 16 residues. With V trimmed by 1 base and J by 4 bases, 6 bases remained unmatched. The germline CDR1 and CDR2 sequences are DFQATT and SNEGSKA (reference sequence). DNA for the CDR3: TGCAGTGCTAGAGTGCGACGGACAGGGGGCACCGGGGAGCTGTTTTTT. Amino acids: CSARVRRTGGTGELFF.

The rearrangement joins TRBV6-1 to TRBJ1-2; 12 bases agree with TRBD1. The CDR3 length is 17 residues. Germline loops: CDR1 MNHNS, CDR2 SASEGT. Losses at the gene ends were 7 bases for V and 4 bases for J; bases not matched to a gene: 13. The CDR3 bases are TGTGCCAGCACCTCCCGGTCTAGGGGACAGGGGGCCTATGGCTACACCTTC. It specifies CASTSRSRGQGAYGYTF.

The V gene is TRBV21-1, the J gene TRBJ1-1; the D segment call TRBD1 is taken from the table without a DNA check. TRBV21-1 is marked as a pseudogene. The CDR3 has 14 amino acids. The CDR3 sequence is CASSHRDSATEAFF. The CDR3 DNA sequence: TGTGCCAGCAGCCACCGGGACAGCGCCACTGAAGCTTTCTTT.

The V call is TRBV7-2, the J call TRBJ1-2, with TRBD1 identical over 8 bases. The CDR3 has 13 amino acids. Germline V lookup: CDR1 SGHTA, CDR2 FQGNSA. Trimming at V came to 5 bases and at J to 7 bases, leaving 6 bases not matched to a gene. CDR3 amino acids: CASSTTQGAGYTF. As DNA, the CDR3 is TGTGCCAGCAGCACGACTCAGGGGGCTGGCTACACCTTC.

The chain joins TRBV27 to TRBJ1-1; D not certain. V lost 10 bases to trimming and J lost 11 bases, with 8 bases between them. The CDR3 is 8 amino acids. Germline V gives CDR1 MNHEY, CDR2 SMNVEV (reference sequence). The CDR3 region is CATTRAFF. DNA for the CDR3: TGTGCCACGACACGGGCTTTCTTT.

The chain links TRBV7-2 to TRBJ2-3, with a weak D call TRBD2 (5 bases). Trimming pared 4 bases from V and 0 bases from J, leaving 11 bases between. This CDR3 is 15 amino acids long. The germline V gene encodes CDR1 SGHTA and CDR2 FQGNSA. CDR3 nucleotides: TGTGCCAGCAGCTCAATGGGCGGGAGCACAGATACGCAGTATTTT. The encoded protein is CASSSMGGSTDTQYF.

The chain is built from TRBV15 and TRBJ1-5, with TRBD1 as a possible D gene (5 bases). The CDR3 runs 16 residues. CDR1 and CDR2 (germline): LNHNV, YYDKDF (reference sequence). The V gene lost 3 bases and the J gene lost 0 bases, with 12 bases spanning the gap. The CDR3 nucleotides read TGTGCCACCAGCAGCGGGACCGACTATAGCAATCAGCCCCAGCATTTT. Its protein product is CATSSGTDYSNQPQHF.

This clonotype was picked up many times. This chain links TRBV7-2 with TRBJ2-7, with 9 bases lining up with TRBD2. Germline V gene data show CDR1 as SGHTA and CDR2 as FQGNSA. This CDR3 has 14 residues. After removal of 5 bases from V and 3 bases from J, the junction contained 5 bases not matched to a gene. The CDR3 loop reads CASSRRLADYEQYF. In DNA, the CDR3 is TGTGCCAGCAGCCGACGACTAGCGGACTACGAGCAGTACTTC. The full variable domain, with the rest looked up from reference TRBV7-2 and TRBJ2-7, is GAGVSQSPSNKVTEKGKDVELRCDPISGHTALYWYRQSLGQGLEFLIYFQGNSAPDKSGLPSDRFSAERTGGSVSTLTIQRTQQEDSAVYLCASSRRLADYEQYFGPGTRLTVT.

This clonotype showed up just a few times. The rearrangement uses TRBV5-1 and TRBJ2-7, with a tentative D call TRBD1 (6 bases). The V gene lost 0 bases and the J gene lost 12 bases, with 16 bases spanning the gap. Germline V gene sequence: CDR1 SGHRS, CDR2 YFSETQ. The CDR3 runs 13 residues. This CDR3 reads CASSLGDTGSLYF. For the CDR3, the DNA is TGCGCCAGCAGCTTGGGGGACACTGGGAGCTTGTACTTC.

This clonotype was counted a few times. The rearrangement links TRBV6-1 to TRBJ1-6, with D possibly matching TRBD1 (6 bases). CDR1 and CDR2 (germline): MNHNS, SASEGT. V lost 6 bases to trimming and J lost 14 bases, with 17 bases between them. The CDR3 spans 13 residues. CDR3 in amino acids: CASRPLGAESLHF. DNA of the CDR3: TGTGCCAGCAGGCCGTTGGGGGCCGAGTCCCTCCACTTT.